This passage covers 6 T cell receptor beta chains from one sample sequenced in a study of control samples from healthy donors and cancer patients. Generated by immunoSEQ multiplex PCR, the TCRdb table keeps only in-frame clones and is missing some. The table shows 110,000 to 150,000 clones, with 92% occurring only once. Sequencing input: blood. The source is a man aged 25-45 years in good health.

This sequence joins TRBV7-6 and TRBJ2-7; the match to TRBD1 covers 8 bases. Germline lookup yields CDR1 SGHVS and CDR2 FNYEAQ. This CDR3 is built from 16 residues. Trimming cost V 5 bases and J 2 bases; bases outside gene matches: 11. CDR3 nucleotides: TGTGCCAGCAGCCAGGGGGCAGGGGACAAAACCTACGAGCAGTACTTC. Translated: CASSQGAGDKTYEQYF.

The chain couples TRBV6-5 to TRBJ2-1; TRBD2 agrees at 9 bases. V lost 6 bases and J lost 7; bases outside the gene matches: 13. This CDR3 is built from 16 residues. The germline V gene encodes CDR1 MNHEY and CDR2 SVGAGI. The CDR3 spells CASRYLSGRDKNEQFF. Here the CDR3 DNA reads TGTGCCAGCAGGTACCTTAGCGGGAGAGATAAAAATGAGCAGTTCTTC.

The chain recombines TRBV28 with TRBJ1-1, with a tentative D call TRBD1 (6 bases). V was cut by 7 bases and J by 3 bases, with 21 bases left in between. The CDR3 has 16 residues. Germline CDR1 reads MDHEN; CDR2 reads SYDVKM. CDR3 coding DNA: TGTGCCAGCACCCCATTCTCGTGGGGGGCTTACACTGAAGCTTTCTTT. This gives the protein CASTPFSWGAYTEAFF.

This rearrangement joins TRBV9 to TRBJ2-1; 8 bases map to TRBD2. The V segment lost 0 bases and the J segment 2 bases; nucleotides outside the gene matches: 1. The CDR3 is 15 residues long. Per the germline V gene, CDR1 is SGDLS and CDR2 is YYNGEE. In DNA, the CDR3 is TGTGCCAGCAGCGTAGGTAGCGGGGCCTACAATGAGCAGTTCTTC. Encoded protein: CASSVGSGAYNEQFF.

The chain is built from TRBV4-1 and TRBJ2-7; D gene uncertain. This CDR3 is 18 amino acids long. V was shortened by 1 base and J by 0 bases, with 19 bases between the two germline ends. CDR1 and CDR2 from the germline V gene are MGHRA and YSYEKL. The CDR3 bases are TGCGCCAGCAGCCAAGTAACGGGCACCCTAGGAAGCTCCTACGAGCAGTACTTC. Amino acids: CASSQVTGTLGSSYEQYF.

The CDR3 loop reads CASTNFGTEAFF. CDR3 DNA: TGTGCCAGCACCAACTTTGGCACTGAAGCTTTCTTT. The J gene is TRBJ1-1, the V gene TRBV3-1 (or the pseudogene TRBV3-2), with D unclear. The CDR3 loop spans 12 amino acids. The V end was cut by 7 bases, the J end by 4 bases, with 10 bases between. Germline values: CDR1 LGHDT, CDR2 YNNKEL (reference sequence).